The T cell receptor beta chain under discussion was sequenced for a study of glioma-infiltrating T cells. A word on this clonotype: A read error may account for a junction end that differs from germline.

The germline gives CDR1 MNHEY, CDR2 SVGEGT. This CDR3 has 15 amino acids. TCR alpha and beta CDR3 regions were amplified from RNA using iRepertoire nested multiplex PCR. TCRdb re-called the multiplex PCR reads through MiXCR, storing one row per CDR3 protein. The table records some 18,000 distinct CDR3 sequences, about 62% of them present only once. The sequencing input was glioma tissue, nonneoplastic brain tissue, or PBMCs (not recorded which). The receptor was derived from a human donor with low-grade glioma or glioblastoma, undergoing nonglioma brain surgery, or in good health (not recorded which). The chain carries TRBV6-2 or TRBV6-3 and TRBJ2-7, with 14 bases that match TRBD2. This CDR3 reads CASSYPRLAGGLWNF. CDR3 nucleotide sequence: TGTGCCAGCAGTTACCCCAGACTAGCGGGAGGGCTCTGGAACTTC.